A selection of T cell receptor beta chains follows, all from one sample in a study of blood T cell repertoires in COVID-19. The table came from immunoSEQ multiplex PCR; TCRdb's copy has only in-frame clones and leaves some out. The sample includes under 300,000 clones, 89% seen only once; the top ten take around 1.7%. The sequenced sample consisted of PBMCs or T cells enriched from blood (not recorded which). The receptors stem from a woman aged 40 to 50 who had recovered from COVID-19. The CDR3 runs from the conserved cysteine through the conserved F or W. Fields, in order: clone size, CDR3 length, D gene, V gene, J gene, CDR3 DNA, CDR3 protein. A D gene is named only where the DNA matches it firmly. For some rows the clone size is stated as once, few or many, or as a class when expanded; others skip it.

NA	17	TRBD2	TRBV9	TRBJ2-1	TGTGCCAGCAGCGTAGATGCGGGGGAGAGCTCCTACAATGAGCAGTTCTTC	CASSVDAGESSYNEQFF
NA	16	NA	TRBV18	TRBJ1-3	TGTGCCAGCTCACCCCCGTTGAGGAGCTCTGGAAACACCATATATTTT	CASSPPLRSSGNTIYF
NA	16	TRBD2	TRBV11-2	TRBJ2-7	TGTGCCAGCAGCTTATACTTGCTAGCGGGAGTAAACGAGCAGTACTTC	CASSLYLLAGVNEQYF
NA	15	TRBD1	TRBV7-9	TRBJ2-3	TGTGCCAGCAGCTCGGGACAGGGGAGCACAGATACGCAGTATTTT	CASSSGQGSTDTQYF
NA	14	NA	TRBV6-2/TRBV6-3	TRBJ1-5	TGTGCCAGCAGTTACCTACAGGGAAGTCAGCCCCAGCATTTT	CASSYLQGSQPQHF
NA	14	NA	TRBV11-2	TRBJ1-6	TGTGCCAGCAGCTTAGATCAGGCTTGGGTACCCCTCCACTTT	CASSLDQAWVPLHF
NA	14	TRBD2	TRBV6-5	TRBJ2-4	TGTGCCAGCAGCCCCGGGACTAGCGATAACATTCAGTACTTC	CASSPGTSDNIQYF
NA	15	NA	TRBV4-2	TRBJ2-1	TGTGCCAGCAGCCCCCGGGACAACACCTACAATGAGCAGTTCTTC	CASSPRDNTYNEQFF
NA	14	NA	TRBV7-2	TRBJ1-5	TGTGCCAGCAGCTCAGTTGGAGGTCAACAGCCCCAGCATTTT	CASSSVGGQQPQHF
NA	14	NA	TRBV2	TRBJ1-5	TGTGCCAGCACTCGGGAAATGGGCGGTCAGCCCCAGCATTTT	CASTREMGGQPQHF
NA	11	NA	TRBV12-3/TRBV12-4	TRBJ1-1	TGTGCCAGCAGTTATAGCACTGAAGCTTTCTTT	CASSYSTEAFF
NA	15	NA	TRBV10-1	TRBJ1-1	TGCGCCAGCAGTGAGTCCGGACAACTGAACACTGAAGCTTTCTTT	CASSESGQLNTEAFF
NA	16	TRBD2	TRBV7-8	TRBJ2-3	TGTGCCAGCAGCTTCCGACTAGCGGGAGGGATAGATACGCAGTATTTT	CASSFRLAGGIDTQYF
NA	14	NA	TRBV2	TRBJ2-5	TGTGCCAGCAGTGTCACAGGGATTCAAGAGACCCAGTACTTC	CASSVTGIQETQYF
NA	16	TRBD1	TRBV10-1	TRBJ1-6	TGCGCCAGCAGGGACAGGCCTCCAGGTGATAATTCACCCCTCCACTTT	CASRDRPPGDNSPLHF
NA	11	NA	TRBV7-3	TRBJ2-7	TGTGCCAGCAGCTCTGGGGGGAAGCAGTACTTC	CASSSGGKQYF
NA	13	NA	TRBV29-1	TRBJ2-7	TGCAGCGTTGCAGGTCGACAGACCTACGAGCAGTACTTC	CSVAGRQTYEQYF
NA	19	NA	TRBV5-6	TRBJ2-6	TGTGCCAGCAGCCTTACAGGGTTAGGACTTAGCTCTGGGGCCAACGTCCTGACTTTC	CASSLTGLGLSSGANVLTF
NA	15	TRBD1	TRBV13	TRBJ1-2	TGTGCCAGCAGCCATGGGACAGGGGTGGGATATGGCTACACCTTC	CASSHGTGVGYGYTF
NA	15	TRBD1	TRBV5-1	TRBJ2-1	TGCGCCAGCAGCACACAGGGGGGCGCCTACAATGAGCAGTTCTTC	CASSTQGGAYNEQFF
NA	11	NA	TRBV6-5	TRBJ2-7	TGTGCCAGCAGTCGGGGACAAGAGCAGTACTTC	CASSRGQEQYF
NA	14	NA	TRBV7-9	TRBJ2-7	TGTGCCAGCAGCGGGGATAGGGCGGGGATCCAGCAGTACTTC	CASSGDRAGIQQYF
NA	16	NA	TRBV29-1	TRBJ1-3	TGCAGCGTTGAAGATTCCGCCCCAGGGGCTGGAAACACCATATATTTT	CSVEDSAPGAGNTIYF
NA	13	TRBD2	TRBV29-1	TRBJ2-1	TGCAGCGTTCGGCTAGCGGGAGTTGCTGAGCAGTTCTTC	CSVRLAGVAEQFF
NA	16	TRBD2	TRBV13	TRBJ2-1	TGTGCCAGCAGCCCATTAGCGGGGGGCCGCTACAATGAGCAGTTCTTC	CASSPLAGGRYNEQFF
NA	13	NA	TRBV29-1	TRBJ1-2	TGCAGCGCTATGACATTACCCGCCTATGGCTACACCTTC	CSAMTLPAYGYTF
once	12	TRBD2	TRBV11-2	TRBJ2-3	TGTGCCAGCAGCTCGGGAGGAGATACGCAGTATTTT	CASSSGGDTQYF
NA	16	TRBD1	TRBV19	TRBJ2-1	TGTGCCAGTAGTATTGGGACAGGGGTCGACTACAATGAGCAGTTCTTC	CASSIGTGVDYNEQFF
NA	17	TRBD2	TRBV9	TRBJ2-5	TGTGCCAGCAGCTCCCCCCTTAGCGGGGGGGCTCTCGAGACCCAGTACTTC	CASSSPLSGGALETQYF
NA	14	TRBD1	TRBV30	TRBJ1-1	TGTGCCTCCCCCGGACAGGGGCTGAACACTGAAGCTTTCTTT	CASPGQGLNTEAFF
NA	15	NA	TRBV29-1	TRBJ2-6	TGCAGCGTTGAAGCGGGAAGCTCTGGGGCCAACGTCCTGACTTTC	CSVEAGSSGANVLTF
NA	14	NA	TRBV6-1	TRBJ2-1	TGTGCCAGCAGTGAAGGCGACGGTTCGAGGGAGCAGTTCTTC	CASSEGDGSREQFF
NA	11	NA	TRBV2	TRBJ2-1	TGTGCCAGCAGTCAAGGGCAGGGGCCCCTCTTC	CASSQGQGPLF
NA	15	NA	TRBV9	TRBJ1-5	TGTGCCAGCAGCGCCGCCGGTTATAGCAATCAGCCCCAGCATTTT	CASSAAGYSNQPQHF
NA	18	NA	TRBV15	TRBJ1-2	TGTGCCACCAGCAGGGGGACCTCGGGGGGCACGATCTCGCATGGCTACACCTTC	CATSRGTSGGTISHGYTF
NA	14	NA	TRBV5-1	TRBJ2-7	TGCGCCAGCAGCTTTTACAGTGCCACCTACGAGCAGTACTTC	CASSFYSATYEQYF
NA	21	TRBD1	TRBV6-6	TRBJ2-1	TGTGCCAGCAGCCGCAATATCGGACAGGGATCTCGGTGGGACTCCTACAATGAGCAGTTCTTC	CASSRNIGQGSRWDSYNEQFF
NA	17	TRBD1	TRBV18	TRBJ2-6	TGTGCCAGCTCACGTGGACAGGGGAGCTCTGGGGCCAACGTCCTGACTTTC	CASSRGQGSSGANVLTF
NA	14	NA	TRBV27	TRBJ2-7	TGTGCCAGCAGTTCAACGGGACAATTCTACGAGCAGTACTTC	CASSSTGQFYEQYF
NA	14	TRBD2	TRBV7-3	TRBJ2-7	TGTGCCAGCAGCTTAATGGGGGAGCGGGAGAAGCAGTACTTC	CASSLMGEREKQYF
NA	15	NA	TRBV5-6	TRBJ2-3	TGTGCCAGCAGGCGAATTCTACCCCGCACAGATACGCAGTATTTT	CASRRILPRTDTQYF
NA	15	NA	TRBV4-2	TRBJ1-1	TGTGCCAGCACCCCAAGGCACCGGGGGGACACTGAAGCTTTCTTT	CASTPRHRGDTEAFF
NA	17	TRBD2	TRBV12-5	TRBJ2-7	TGTGCTAGTGGTTTGGTAGTTGCGGCTAGCGGGGGCTGGGAGCAGTACTTC	CASGLVVAASGGWEQYF
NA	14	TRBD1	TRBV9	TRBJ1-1	TGTGCCAGCCGGACAGGCTCCTCGGACACTGAAGCTTTCTTT	CASRTGSSDTEAFF
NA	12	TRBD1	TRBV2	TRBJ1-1	TGTGCCAGCACTTTTGACAGGGCATTTGCTTTCTTT	CASTFDRAFAFF
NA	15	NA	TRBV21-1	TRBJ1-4	TGTGCCAGCAGCAAAGCGTGGCAGGGTGACGAAAAACTGTTTTTT	CASSKAWQGDEKLFF
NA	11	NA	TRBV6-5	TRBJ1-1	TGTGCCAGCAGTCCCCGGGGGGGCGCTTTCTTT	CASSPRGGAFF
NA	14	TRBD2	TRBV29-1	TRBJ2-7	TGCAGCGTGCGGACTAGCCCAAATACCTACGAGCAGTACTTC	CSVRTSPNTYEQYF